This T cell receptor (beta chain) was sequenced for a study of CD8 T cells in ankylosing spondylitis. Study-level findings and limits: About eight highly homologous variants made up a TCR beta motif that seemed to typify ankylosing spondylitis blood. Reports say disease-linked clones showed up significantly more in matched ankylosing spondylitis synovial fluid.

TCRdb reprocessed the 5' RACE reads via MiXCR and lists one record per CDR3 protein. The sample contains 100,000 or so distinct CDR3 sequences, 9% of which appear only once. This clonotype was seen many times. Antigen specificity is unknown. Germline V gene lookup returns CDR1 MGHRA and CDR2 YSYEKL. This CDR3 has 17 residues. V lost 1 base and J lost 4; bases outside the gene matches: 7. The chain uses TRBV4-1 and TRBJ2-1; 10 positions match TRBD2. This clonotype was sampled from a male donor with ankylosing spondylitis. The material sequenced was blood, either unsorted or a sorted T cell fraction (not recorded which). CDR3 sequence reads: CASSQGLAGVFYNEQFF. As DNA, the CDR3 is TGCGCCAGCAGCCAAGGCCTAGCGGGAGTTTTTTACAATGAGCAGTTCTTC.